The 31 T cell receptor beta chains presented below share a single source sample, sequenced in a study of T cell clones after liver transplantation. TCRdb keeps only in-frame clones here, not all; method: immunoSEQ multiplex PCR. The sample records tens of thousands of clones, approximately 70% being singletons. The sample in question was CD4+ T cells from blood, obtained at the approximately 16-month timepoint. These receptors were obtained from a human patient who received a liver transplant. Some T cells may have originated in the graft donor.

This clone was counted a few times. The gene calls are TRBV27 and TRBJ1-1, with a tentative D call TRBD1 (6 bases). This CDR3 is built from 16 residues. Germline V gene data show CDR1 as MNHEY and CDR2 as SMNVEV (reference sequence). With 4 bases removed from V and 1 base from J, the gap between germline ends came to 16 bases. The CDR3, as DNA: TGTGCCAGCAGTTGGGGGAGAGGACAGAAGAACACTGAAGCTTTCTTT. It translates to CASSWGRGQKNTEAFF.

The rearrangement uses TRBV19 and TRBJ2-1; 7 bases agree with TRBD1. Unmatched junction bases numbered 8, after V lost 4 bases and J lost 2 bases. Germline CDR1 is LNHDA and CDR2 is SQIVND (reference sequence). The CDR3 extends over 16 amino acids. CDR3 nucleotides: TGTGCCAGTAGTAAAACAGGGGACGGAGCCTACAATGAGCAGTTCTTC. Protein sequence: CASSKTGDGAYNEQFF.

The CDR3 DNA follows: TGTGCCAGCAGCTTAGAGTCAGGGTTTGGCACTGAAGCTTTCTTT. Its protein product is CASSLESGFGTEAFF. This sequence joins TRBV11-2 and TRBJ1-1; maybe TRBD1 (5 bases). This CDR3 is 15 amino acids long. With 0 bases removed from V and 4 bases from J, the gap between germline ends came to 12 bases. The germline CDR1 and CDR2 sequences are SGHAT and FQNNGV.

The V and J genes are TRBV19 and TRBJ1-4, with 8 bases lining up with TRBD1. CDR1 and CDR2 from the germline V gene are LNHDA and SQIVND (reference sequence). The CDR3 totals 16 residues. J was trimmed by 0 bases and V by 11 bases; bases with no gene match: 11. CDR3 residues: CAAQDREPATNEKLFF. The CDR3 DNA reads TGTGCCGCGCAGGACAGGGAACCGGCAACTAATGAAAAACTGTTTTTT.

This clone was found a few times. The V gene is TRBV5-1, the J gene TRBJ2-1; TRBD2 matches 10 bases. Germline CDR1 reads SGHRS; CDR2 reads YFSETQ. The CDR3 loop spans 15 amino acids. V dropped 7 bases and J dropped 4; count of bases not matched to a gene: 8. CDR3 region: CASGLAGEIYNEQFF. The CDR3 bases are TGCGCCAGCGGGCTAGCGGGAGAGATTTACAATGAGCAGTTCTTC.

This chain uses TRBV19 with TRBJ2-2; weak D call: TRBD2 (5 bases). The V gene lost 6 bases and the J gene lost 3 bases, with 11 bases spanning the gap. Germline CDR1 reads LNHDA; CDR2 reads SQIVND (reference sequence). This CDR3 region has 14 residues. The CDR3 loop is CASSTRGYTGELFF. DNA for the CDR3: TGTGCCAGTAGCACTAGAGGATACACCGGGGAGCTGTTTTTT.

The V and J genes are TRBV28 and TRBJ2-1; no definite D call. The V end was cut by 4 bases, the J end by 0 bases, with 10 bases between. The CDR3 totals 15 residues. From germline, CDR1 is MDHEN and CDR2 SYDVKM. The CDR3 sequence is CASSYPPTSYNEQFF. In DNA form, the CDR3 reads TGTGCCAGCAGTTATCCTCCGACCTCCTACAATGAGCAGTTCTTC. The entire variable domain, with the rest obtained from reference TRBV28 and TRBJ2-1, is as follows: DVKVTQSSRYLVKRTGEKVFLECVQDMDHENMFWYRQDPGLGLRLIYFSYDVKMKEKGDIPEGYSVSREKKERFSLILESASTNQTSMYLCASSYPPTSYNEQFFGPGTRLTVL.

CDR3 DNA: TGTGCCAGCAGGGGGGGACAGAACACCGGGGAGCTGTTTTTT. Translating it yields CASRGGQNTGELFF. The genes are TRBV6-1 and TRBJ2-2; D is possibly TRBD1 or TRBD2 (6 bases each). This CDR3 is 14 amino acids long. Per germline, CDR1 MNHNS and CDR2 SASEGT. The V and J ends lost 6 bases and 1 base respectively, with 9 bases between them.

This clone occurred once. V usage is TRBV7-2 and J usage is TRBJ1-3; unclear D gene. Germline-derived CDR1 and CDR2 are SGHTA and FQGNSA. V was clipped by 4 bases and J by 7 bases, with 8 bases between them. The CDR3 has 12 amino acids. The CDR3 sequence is CASSSPPNTIYF. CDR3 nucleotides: TGTGCCAGCAGCTCGCCCCCCAACACCATATATTTT. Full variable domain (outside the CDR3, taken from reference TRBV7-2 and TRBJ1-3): GAGVSQSPSNKVTEKGKDVELRCDPISGHTALYWYRQSLGQGLEFLIYFQGNSAPDKSGLPSDRFSAERTGGSVSTLTIQRTQQEDSAVYLCASSSPPNTIYFGEGSWLTVV.

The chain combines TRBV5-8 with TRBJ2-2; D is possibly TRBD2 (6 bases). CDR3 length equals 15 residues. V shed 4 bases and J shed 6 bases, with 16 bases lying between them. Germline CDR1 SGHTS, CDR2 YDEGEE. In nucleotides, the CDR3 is TGTGCCAGCAGCAAGACAGTGTGGGGGGCCGGGGAGCTGTTTTTT. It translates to CASSKTVWGAGELFF.

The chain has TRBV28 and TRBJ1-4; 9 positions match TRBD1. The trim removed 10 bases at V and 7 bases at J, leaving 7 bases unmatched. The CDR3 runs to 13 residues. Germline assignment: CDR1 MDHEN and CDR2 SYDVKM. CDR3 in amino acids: CAILGQGSEKLFF. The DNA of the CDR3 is TGTGCCATCTTAGGACAGGGGAGTGAAAAACTGTTTTTT.

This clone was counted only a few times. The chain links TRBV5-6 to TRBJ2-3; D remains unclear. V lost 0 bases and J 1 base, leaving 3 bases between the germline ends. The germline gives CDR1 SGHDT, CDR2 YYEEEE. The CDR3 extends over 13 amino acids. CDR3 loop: CASSLGGTDTQYF. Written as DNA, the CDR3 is TGTGCCAGCAGCTTGGGGGGCACAGATACGCAGTATTTT.

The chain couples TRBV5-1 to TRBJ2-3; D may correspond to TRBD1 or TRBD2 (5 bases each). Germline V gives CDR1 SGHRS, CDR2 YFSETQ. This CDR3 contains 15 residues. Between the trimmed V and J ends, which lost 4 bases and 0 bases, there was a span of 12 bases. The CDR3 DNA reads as TGCGCCAGCAGCCCGCTTGGGGACAGCACAGATACGCAGTATTTT. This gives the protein CASSPLGDSTDTQYF.

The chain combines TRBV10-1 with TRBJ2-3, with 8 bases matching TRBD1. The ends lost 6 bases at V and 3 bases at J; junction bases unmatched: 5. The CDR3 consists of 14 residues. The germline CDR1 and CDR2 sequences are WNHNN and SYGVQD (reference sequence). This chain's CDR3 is CASSSGQETDTQYF. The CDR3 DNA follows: TGCGCCAGCAGCTCGGGACAGGAGACAGATACGCAGTATTTT.

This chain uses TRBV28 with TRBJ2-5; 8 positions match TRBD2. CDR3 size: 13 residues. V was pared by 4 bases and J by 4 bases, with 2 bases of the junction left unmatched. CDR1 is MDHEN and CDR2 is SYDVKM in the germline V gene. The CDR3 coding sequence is TGTGCCAGCAGTTCTCTAGCGGGAGAGACCCAGTACTTC. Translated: CASSSLAGETQYF. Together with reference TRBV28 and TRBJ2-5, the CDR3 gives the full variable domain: DVKVTQSSRYLVKRTGEKVFLECVQDMDHENMFWYRQDPGLGLRLIYFSYDVKMKEKGDIPEGYSVSREKKERFSLILESASTNQTSMYLCASSSLAGETQYFGPGTRLLVL.

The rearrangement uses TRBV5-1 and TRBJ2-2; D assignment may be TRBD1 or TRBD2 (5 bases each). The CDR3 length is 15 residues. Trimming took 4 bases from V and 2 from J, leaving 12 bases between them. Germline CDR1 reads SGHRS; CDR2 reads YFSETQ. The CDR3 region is CASSPGQGNTGELFF. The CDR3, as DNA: TGCGCCAGCAGCCCGGGGCAGGGAAACACCGGGGAGCTGTTTTTT.

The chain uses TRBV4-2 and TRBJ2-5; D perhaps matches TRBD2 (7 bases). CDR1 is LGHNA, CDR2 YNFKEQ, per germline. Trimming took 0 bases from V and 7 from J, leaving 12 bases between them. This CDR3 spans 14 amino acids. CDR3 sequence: CASSQDRGGGTQYF. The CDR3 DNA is TGTGCCAGCAGCCAAGATAGGGGGGGAGGGACCCAGTACTTC.

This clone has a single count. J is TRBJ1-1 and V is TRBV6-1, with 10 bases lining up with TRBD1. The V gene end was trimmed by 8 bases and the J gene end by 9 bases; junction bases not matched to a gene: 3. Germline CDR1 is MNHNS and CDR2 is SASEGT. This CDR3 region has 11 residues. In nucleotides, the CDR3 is TGTGCCAGCCGACAGGGGGCGAAAGCTTTCTTT. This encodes CASRQGAKAFF.

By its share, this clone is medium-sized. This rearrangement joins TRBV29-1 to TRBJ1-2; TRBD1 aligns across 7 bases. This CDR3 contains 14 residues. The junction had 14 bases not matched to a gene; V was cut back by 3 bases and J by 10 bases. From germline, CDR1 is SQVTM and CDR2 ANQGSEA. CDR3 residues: CSVDRTGQAKNYTF. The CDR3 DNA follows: TGCAGCGTTGACCGGACAGGACAAGCGAAAAACTACACCTTC. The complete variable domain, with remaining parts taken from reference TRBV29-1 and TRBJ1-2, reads SAVISQKPSRDICQRGTSLTIQCQVDSQVTMMFWYRQQPGQSLTLIATANQGSEATYESGFVIDKFPISRPNLTFSTLTVSNMSPEDSSIYLCSVDRTGQAKNYTFGSGTRLTVV.

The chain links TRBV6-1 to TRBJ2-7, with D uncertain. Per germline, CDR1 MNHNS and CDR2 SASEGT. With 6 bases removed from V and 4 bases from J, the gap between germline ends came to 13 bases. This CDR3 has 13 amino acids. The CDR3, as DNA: TGTGCCAGCAGGGCGGTTCTTGGATACGAGCAGTACGTC. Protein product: CASRAVLGYEQYV.

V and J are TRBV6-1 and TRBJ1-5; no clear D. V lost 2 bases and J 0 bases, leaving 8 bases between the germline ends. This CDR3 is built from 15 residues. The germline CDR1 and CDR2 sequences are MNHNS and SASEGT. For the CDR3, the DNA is TGTGCCAGCAGTGAATACAGTTATAGCAATCAGCCCCAGCATTTT. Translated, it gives CASSEYSYSNQPQHF.

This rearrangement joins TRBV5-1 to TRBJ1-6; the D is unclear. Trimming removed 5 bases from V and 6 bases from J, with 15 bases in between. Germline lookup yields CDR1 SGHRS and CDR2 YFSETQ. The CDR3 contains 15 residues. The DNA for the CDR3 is TGCGCCAGCAGGACCGGGCCAGACTTTAATTCACCCCTCCACTTT. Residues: CASRTGPDFNSPLHF.

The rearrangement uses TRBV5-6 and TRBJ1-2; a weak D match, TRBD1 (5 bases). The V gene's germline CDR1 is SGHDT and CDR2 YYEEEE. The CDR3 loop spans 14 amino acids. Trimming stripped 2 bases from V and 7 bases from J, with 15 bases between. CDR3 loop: CASSFGRQGSGYTF. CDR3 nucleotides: TGTGCCAGCAGCTTCGGGCGGCAGGGTAGTGGCTACACCTTC.

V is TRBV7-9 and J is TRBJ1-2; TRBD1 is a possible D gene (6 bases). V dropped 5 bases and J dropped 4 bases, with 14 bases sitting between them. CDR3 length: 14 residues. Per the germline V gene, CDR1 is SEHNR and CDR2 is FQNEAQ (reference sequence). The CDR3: CASSREGGGYGYTF. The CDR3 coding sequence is TGTGCCAGCAGCCGGGAGGGGGGCGGCTATGGCTACACCTTC.

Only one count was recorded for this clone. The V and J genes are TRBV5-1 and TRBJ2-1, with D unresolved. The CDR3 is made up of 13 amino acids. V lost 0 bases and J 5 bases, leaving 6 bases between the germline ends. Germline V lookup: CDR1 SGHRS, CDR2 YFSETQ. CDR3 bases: TGCGCCAGCAGCTTGGAATTAAACAATGAGCAGTTCTTC. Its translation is CASSLELNNEQFF.

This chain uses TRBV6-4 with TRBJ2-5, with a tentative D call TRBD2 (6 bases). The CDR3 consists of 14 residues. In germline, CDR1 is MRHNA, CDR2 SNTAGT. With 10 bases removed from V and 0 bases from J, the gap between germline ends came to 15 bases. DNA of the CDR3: TGTGCCACCCAAGGAGGGAACTACCAAGAGACCCAGTACTTC. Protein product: CATQGGNYQETQYF.

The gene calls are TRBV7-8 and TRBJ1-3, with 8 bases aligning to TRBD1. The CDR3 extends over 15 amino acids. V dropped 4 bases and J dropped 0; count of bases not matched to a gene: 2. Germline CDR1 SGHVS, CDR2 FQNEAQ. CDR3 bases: TGTGCCAGCAGCTCTGGACAGGGCTCTGGAAACACCATATATTTT. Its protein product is CASSSGQGSGNTIYF.

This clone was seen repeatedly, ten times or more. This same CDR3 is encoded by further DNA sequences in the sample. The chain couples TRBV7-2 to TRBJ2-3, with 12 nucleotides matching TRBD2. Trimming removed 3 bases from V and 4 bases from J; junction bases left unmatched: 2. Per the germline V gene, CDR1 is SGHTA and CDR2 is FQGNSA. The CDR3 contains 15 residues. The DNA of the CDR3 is TGTGCCAGCAGCTTGGCTAGCGGGGGGGCAGATACGCAGTATTTT. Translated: CASSLASGGADTQYF.

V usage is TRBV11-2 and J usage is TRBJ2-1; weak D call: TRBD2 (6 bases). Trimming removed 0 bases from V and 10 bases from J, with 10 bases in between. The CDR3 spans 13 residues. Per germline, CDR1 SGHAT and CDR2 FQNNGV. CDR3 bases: TGTGCCAGCAGCTTAGATTGGGCGGGAGAGCAGTTCTTC. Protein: CASSLDWAGEQFF.

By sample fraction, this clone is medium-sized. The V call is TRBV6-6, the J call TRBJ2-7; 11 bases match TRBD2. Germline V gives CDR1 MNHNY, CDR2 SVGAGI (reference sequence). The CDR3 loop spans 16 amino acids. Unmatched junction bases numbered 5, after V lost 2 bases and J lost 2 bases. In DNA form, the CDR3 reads TGTGCCAGCAGTTACACTAGCGGGAGTAGTACCTACGAGCAGTACGTC. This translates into CASSYTSGSSTYEQYV.

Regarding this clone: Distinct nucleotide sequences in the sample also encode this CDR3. The CDR3 DNA follows: TGTGCCAGCAGTCGGGGACAGGGTCGGGAAAAACTGTTTTTT. It is translated as CASSRGQGREKLFF. The J gene is TRBJ1-4, the V gene TRBV28, with 9 nucleotides matching TRBD1. In germline, CDR1 is MDHEN, CDR2 SYDVKM. Trimming removed 5 bases from V and 8 bases from J; junction bases left unmatched: 6. The CDR3 extends over 14 amino acids.